This T cell receptor beta chain is from a study of blood T cell repertoires in COVID-19. Background on the study: Samples taken during acute and convalescent COVID-19 were collected in the United States, Italy and Spain. Sample material is recorded as cDNA or gDNA derived from T cells, B-cell-depleted T cells, or PBMCs.

This clone was found once. Original analysis: Using reference gene primer amplification, nucleated cell counts were estimated. Some clones are missing from TCRdb's copy, which holds only in-frame ones; the method was immunoSEQ multiplex PCR. V, J and clone size derive from that table, while D and trimming were established from the DNA sequence. Altogether 260,000 or so clones are present, 83% being singletons, with the ten largest covering approximately 5.9%. Germline CDR1 SGHRS, CDR2 YFSETQ. The CDR3 covers 16 residues. V lost 3 bases and J lost 4; bases outside the gene matches: 7. The TCR sequence derives from an elderly man with acute or convalescent COVID-19. Sample: peripheral blood. The chain recombines TRBV5-1 with TRBJ2-5; 12 bases match TRBD1. In DNA form, the CDR3 reads TGCGCCAGCAGCTCCTCAGGGACAGGGGGCTTAGAGACCCAGTACTTC. Translating it yields CASSSSGTGGLETQYF.